This is a list of T cell receptor beta chains from one sample in a study of blood T cells in healthy people across ages. TCRdb ran MiXCR on the 5' RACE reads and lists one entry per CDR3 protein. The data show around 500,000 distinct CDR3 sequences, with 45% to 55% seen just once and 20% to 25% held by the top ten. Sequencing was carried out using blood. Receptors originate from a man at least 80 years old in good health. Each CDR3 is given with its conserved first and last residue. A D gene is named only where the DNA matches it firmly. The size entry is marked missing in some rows and otherwise reads once, few, many or a size class.

D gene	V gene	clone size	J gene	CDR3 DNA	CDR3 protein
TRBD1	TRBV7-2	.	TRBJ2-2	TGTGCCAGCAGCCCATTCGGGACAGGTACCACCGGGGAGCTGTTTTTT	CASSPFGTGTTGELFF
.	TRBV7-9	.	TRBJ2-7	TGTGCCAGCAGCTTAGAACTTAGAGGGAGGAGGCACTACGAGCAGTACTTC	CASSLELRGRRHYEQYF
.	TRBV7-2	few	TRBJ2-1	TGTGCCAGCAGCCCATGGGGCGCGCCAGACAATCCCTACAATGAGCAGTTCTTC	CASSPWGAPDNPYNEQFF
TRBD1	TRBV29-1	.	TRBJ1-4	TGCAGCGTGGACAGGGTCGATAATGAAAAACTGTTTTTT	CSVDRVDNEKLFF
TRBD2	TRBV9	few	TRBJ2-5	TGTGCCAGCAGCGTGGAGAGCGGGACTGCACAAGAGACCCAGTACTTC	CASSVESGTAQETQYF
TRBD1	TRBV15	.	TRBJ1-2	TGTGCCACGAGACGACAGGGTCGGTATGGCTACACCTTC	CATRRQGRYGYTF
TRBD1	TRBV20-1	.	TRBJ1-4	TGCAGTGCCCTCAGAGGGGGCAGCAAGAGTGAAAAACTGTTTTTT	CSALRGGSKSEKLFF
.	TRBV6-2/TRBV6-3	.	TRBJ2-5	TGTGCCAGCAGTTACTCGCTCTCCGGGGAGACCCAGTACTTC	CASSYSLSGETQYF
.	TRBV7-2	.	TRBJ1-4	TGTGCCAGCAGCTTAGAGGGGTCACATGAAAAACTGTTTTTT	CASSLEGSHEKLFF
.	TRBV20-1	.	TRBJ2-3	TGCAGTGCCTCACTTACACCAGATACGCAGTATTTT	CSASLTPDTQYF
TRBD2	TRBV7-2	few	TRBJ2-3	TGTGCCAGCAGCGTCTCCCGAGTGGCAGCGGGAGGAGATACGCAGTATTTT	CASSVSRVAAGGDTQYF
.	TRBV5-1	.	TRBJ2-6	TGCGCCAGCAGCTTGGAAGGGCGCTCTGGGGCCAACGTCCTGACTTTC	CASSLEGRSGANVLTF
.	TRBV7-2	.	TRBJ2-3	TGTGCCAGCAGGGATAGGGGGAGCACAGATACGCAGTATTTT	CASRDRGSTDTQYF
TRBD2	TRBV12-3/TRBV12-4	.	TRBJ2-5	TGTGCCAGCAGTTCCCCCGTAGCGGGGAGGCAAGAGACCCAGTACTTC	CASSSPVAGRQETQYF
.	TRBV29-1	.	TRBJ2-1	TGCAGCGTTGAATCACAGAACAGGGCCAATGAGCAGTTCTTC	CSVESQNRANEQFF
.	TRBV29-1	.	TRBJ1-4	TGCAGCGTTGCCCAGAGTGACGAAAAACTGTTTTTT	CSVAQSDEKLFF
TRBD2	TRBV6-2/TRBV6-3	.	TRBJ2-1	TGTGCCAGCAAAGACCCGGGACTAGCGGGGGGCCACATCAATGAGCAGTTCTTC	CASKDPGLAGGHINEQFF
.	TRBV3-1	.	TRBJ1-5	TGTGCCAGCAGCCCACCGGGGCATCAGCCCCAGCATTTT	CASSPPGHQPQHF
.	TRBV5-5	.	TRBJ2-7	TGTGCCAGCAGCTCGGGACCGACTAACACCTACGAGCAGTACTTC	CASSSGPTNTYEQYF
.	TRBV6-2/TRBV6-3	.	TRBJ1-2	TGTGCCAGCAGTAACGGACAGACCCAGTGGTATGGCTACACCTTC	CASSNGQTQWYGYTF
.	TRBV25-1	.	TRBJ2-1	TGTGCCAGCAGTGATGGGGGGCGAGGATCCTACAATGAGCAGTTCTTC	CASSDGGRGSYNEQFF
.	TRBV7-9	few	TRBJ1-1	TGTGCCAGCAGCTCGGAGATGGGAAATGAAGCTTTCTTT	CASSSEMGNEAFF
.	TRBV7-2	.	TRBJ1-6	TGTGCCAGCAGCTTTCTGGGGGGCAAGGCACCCCTCCACTTT	CASSFLGGKAPLHF
.	TRBV10-3	.	TRBJ1-5	TGTGCCATCAGTGAGTTGTGGGGAAGCAATCAGCCCCAGCATTTT	CAISELWGSNQPQHF
TRBD1	TRBV6-5	many	TRBJ2-7	TGTGCCAGCAGCAGAGATTTCCGGGACAGGGTTGTGCAGTACTTC	CASSRDFRDRVVQYF
.	TRBV7-2	.	TRBJ2-1	TGTGCCAGCAGCTTAGGGGTGGGTAGCTCCTACAATGAGCAGTTCTTC	CASSLGVGSSYNEQFF
.	TRBV7-2	.	TRBJ2-3	TGTGCCAGCAGCTTAGTCCCCACTAGGACAGATACGCAGTATTTT	CASSLVPTRTDTQYF
TRBD2	TRBV20-1	.	TRBJ2-3	TGCAGTGCGCATACTAGCGGGACGGCAGATACGCAGTATTTT	CSAHTSGTADTQYF